Below are 8 T cell receptor beta chains sequenced from a single sample in a study of read filtering for tumor transcriptome and immune sequencing. From approximately 430 ng of RNA, a library with molecular barcoded alpha/delta and beta/gamma adaptors was made. TCRdb fed the reads into MiXCR, producing one record per CDR3 protein. This sample has approximately 93,000 distinct CDR3 sequences, with about 22% found just once. The source material was a population of CD138-negative cells sorted from bone marrow. The receptors originated from a donor over 35 with multiple myeloma.

This clonotype has at least ten counts. V usage is TRBV5-1 and J usage is TRBJ1-6; D remains ambiguous. Germline V gene data show CDR1 as SGHRS and CDR2 as YFSETQ. The ends were cut back, 5 bases at V and 4 bases at J, with 22 bases in the middle. This CDR3 is 18 amino acids long. The CDR3 nucleotides are TGCGCCAGCAGTCTTGGTAGGCCCGAGGACGGATATAATTCACCCCTCCACTTT. Translating gives CASSLGRPEDGYNSPLHF.

This clonotype was seen repeatedly, ten times or more. This sequence joins TRBV3-1 and TRBJ2-7; D gene ambiguous. This CDR3 has 13 amino acids. Deletions cut 3 bases from V and 4 bases from J, with 10 bases between. Germline V gene lookup returns CDR1 LGHDT and CDR2 YNNKEL (reference sequence). This CDR3 is CASSHGINYEQYF. The CDR3 DNA reads TGTGCCAGCAGCCATGGCATCAATTACGAGCAGTACTTC.

The chain recombines TRBV18 with TRBJ1-1; no clear D. Between the trimmed V and J ends, which lost 3 bases and 3 bases, there was a span of 5 bases. The CDR3 covers 12 residues. Looked up from germline, CDR1 is KGHSH and CDR2 is LQKENI. The CDR3 region is CASSPVHTEAFF. The DNA of the CDR3 is TGTGCCAGCTCACCGGTGCACACTGAAGCTTTCTTT.

This clonotype was counted between two and nine times. This CDR3 is CATHGDAFQGLTF. CDR3 nucleotides: TGTGCCACCCATGGGGACGCCTTCCAGGGCTTGACCTTC. The chain links TRBV18 to TRBJ1-2; D possibly corresponds to TRBD1 (5 bases). The CDR3 length is 13 residues. Germline V gene lookup returns CDR1 KGHSH and CDR2 LQKENI. Trimming stripped 10 bases from V and 14 bases from J, with 26 bases between.

This clonotype appeared once. The chain links TRBV20-1 to TRBJ2-1; TRBD1 matches 10 bases. Per the germline V gene, CDR1 is DFQATT and CDR2 is SNEGSKA (reference sequence). The CDR3 has 16 amino acids. Trimming took 4 bases from V and 4 from J; bases not matched to a gene: 10. This chain's CDR3 is CSATSPRDRGYNEQFF. CDR3 sequence (DNA): TGCAGTGCTACCTCTCCCCGGGACAGGGGTTACAATGAGCAGTTCTTC.

Ten or more counts support this clonotype. The chain uses TRBV12-3 or TRBV12-4 and TRBJ2-5, with TRBD2 matching over 11 bases. The CDR3 loop spans 14 amino acids. V gave up 7 bases and J gave up 2 bases; unmatched junction bases: 3. CDR3 sequence: CASTLAGGQETQYF. The CDR3, as DNA: TGTGCCAGCACCCTAGCGGGGGGACAAGAGACCCAGTACTTC.

As for this clonotype: A much larger clone differs from this one at a single base, so this may be a read error. The chain carries TRBV20-1 and TRBJ1-1; tentatively, D is TRBD1 (6 bases). From germline, CDR1 is DFQATT and CDR2 SNEGSKA (reference sequence). CDR3 size: 14 residues. DNA of the CDR3: TGCAGTGCTAGAAAGGGGGGGCTGAACACTGAAGCTTCCTTT. Translation: CSARKGGLNTEASF.

In regard to this clonotype: With a much larger clone just one base away, this may be a read error. The V call is TRBV9, the J call TRBJ1-2; D is undetermined. This CDR3 contains 11 residues. The germline V gene has CDR1 SGDLS and CDR2 YYNGEE. Here the CDR3 reads CTSGSNYGYTF. The CDR3 region has the DNA TGTACCAGCGGGAGTAACTATGGCTACACCTTC.